These T cell receptor beta chains were read from a single sample in a study of blood T cell repertoires in COVID-19. TCRdb's copy holds only in-frame clones and misses some; the assay was immunoSEQ multiplex PCR. The sample holds 140,000 to 150,000 clones, 60% to 85% seen once. Sequenced: peripheral blood. The receptors derive from a man in his forties or fifties with active or convalescent COVID-19. The CDR3 runs from the conserved cysteine through the conserved F or W. D genes are given only for firm matches. Size is stated for part of the rows, as once, few or many counts, or as a class when the clone is expanded.

v_call	clone_size	j_call	d_call	cdr3_aa	cdr3_nt
TRBV5-1	once	TRBJ1-2	-	CASSAGNYGYTF	TGCGCCAGCAGCGCGGGCAACTATGGCTACACCTTC
TRBV5-5	-	TRBJ1-2	-	CASSLDRNYGYTF	TGTGCCAGCAGCCTCGACAGGAACTATGGCTACACCTTC
TRBV28	-	TRBJ2-3	-	CASSLTGTPNTQYF	TGTGCCAGCAGTTTAACCGGGACACCGAATACGCAGTATTTT
TRBV19	-	TRBJ2-7	TRBD1	CASSPPTGREQYF	TGTGCCAGTAGTCCGCCGACAGGGCGCGAGCAGTACTTC
TRBV29-1	-	TRBJ2-6	-	CSAGQSGANVLTF	TGCAGCGCCGGACAGTCTGGGGCCAACGTCCTGACTTTC
TRBV19	once	TRBJ2-1	TRBD2	CASSMVSGRNEQFF	TGTGCCAGTAGTATGGTTAGCGGGAGGAATGAGCAGTTCTTC
TRBV5-1	once	TRBJ1-2	TRBD1	CASSLRTGGAEGYTF	TGCGCCAGCAGCTTAAGGACAGGGGGCGCGGAGGGCTACACCTTC
TRBV9	once	TRBJ1-3	-	CASSVRPPSGGNTIYF	TGTGCCAGCAGCGTAAGGCCTCCTTCGGGGGGAAACACCATATATTTT
TRBV14	-	TRBJ2-5	-	CASSKRGETQYF	TGTGCCAGCAGCAAGAGAGGGGAGACCCAGTACTTC
TRBV4-1	-	TRBJ2-1	TRBD2	CASSQVSGRADNEQFF	TGCGCCAGCAGCCAAGTTAGCGGGAGGGCGGACAATGAGCAGTTCTTC
TRBV7-3	-	TRBJ2-3	TRBD2	CASSTRDYTDTQYF	TGTGCCAGCAGCACCCGGGACTACACAGATACGCAGTATTTT
TRBV2	once	TRBJ1-5	-	CASRQVPHQPQHF	TGTGCCAGCAGACAGGTCCCACATCAGCCCCAGCATTTT
TRBV7-3	-	TRBJ2-3	TRBD2	CASSPGTSGATDTQYF	TGTGCCAGCAGCCCCGGGACTAGCGGGGCCACAGATACGCAGTATTTT
TRBV29-1	-	TRBJ2-1	TRBD2	CSVVASGLSYNEQFF	TGCAGCGTTGTAGCTAGCGGACTCTCCTACAATGAGCAGTTCTTC
TRBV10-3	few	TRBJ1-1	TRBD1	CAISGPLTGDPTEAFF	TGTGCCATCAGTGGCCCTTTGACAGGGGACCCCACTGAAGCTTTCTTT
TRBV11-2	-	TRBJ2-7	-	CASSLGRTYEQYF	TGTGCCAGCAGCTTGGGGCGGACCTACGAGCAGTACTTC
TRBV6-5	once	TRBJ1-2	TRBD1	CASRRGQGNGYTF	TGTGCCAGCCGACGGGGACAGGGGAATGGCTACACCTTC